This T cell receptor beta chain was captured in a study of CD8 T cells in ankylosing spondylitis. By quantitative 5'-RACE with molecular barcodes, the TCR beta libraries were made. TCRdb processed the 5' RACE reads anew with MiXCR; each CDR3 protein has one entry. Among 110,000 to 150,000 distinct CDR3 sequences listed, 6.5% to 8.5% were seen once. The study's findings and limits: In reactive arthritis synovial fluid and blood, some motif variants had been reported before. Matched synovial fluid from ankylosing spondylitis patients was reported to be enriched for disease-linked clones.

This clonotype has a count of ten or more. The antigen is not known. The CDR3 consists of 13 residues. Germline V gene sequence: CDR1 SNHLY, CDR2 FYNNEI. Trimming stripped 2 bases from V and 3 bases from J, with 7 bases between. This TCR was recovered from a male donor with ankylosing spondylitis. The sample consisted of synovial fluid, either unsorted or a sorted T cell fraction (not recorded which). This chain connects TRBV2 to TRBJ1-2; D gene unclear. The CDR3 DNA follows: TGTGCCAGCAGTGAACTACTTGACTATGGCTACACCTTC. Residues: CASSELLDYGYTF.